This paragraph covers one T cell receptor beta chain sequence. Antigen unknown. Amplified TCR beta CDR3 regions derived from RNA transcripts. The study used the HTBI primer set for a first-round RT-PCR of the TCR CDR3. TCRdb redid the calling of the multiplex PCR reads with MiXCR, one entry per CDR3 protein. The table records around 420,000 distinct CDR3 sequences, approximately 14% of them present only once. Graves' hyperthyroidism is called stable when ophthalmopathy does not progress within 18 months. The data were taken from a study of T cells in Graves' hyperthyroidism and ophthalmopathy. General study results and limits: Blood held most thyroid clonotypes expanded above 0.001 frequency.

With 3 bases clipped from V and 0 bases from J, the junction kept 6 bases outside the gene matches. CDR1 and CDR2 (germline): ENHRY, SYGVKD. The CDR3 runs 18 residues. This clonotype was sampled from a woman younger than 35 with Graves' hyperthyroidism. The chain carries TRBV10-3 and TRBJ2-6; TRBD1 aligns across 9 bases. What was sequenced was blood. DNA of the CDR3: TGTGCCATCAGTGACCGGACAGGGGCCCCCTCTGGGGCCAACGTCCTGACTTTC. Protein product: CAISDRTGAPSGANVLTF.